This T cell receptor (beta chain) was recovered during a study of cytomegalovirus exposure and HLA in healthy donors. Study conclusions and caveats: Researchers reported from a later analysis that most CMV-associated TCR beta chains appeared HLA-restricted. As a later analysis showed, several of the most significant clusters appeared to be linked to common viral pathogens. Earlier analysis found most TCR beta V segments productive about 87% or about 30% of the time.

The PCR ran on 60 Vbeta and 13 Jbeta primers. Using immunoSEQ multiplex PCR, the repertoire was profiled, and TCRdb retains in-frame clones only, with some absent. The sample lists around 57,000 clones, around 90% seen once, with roughly 1.6% in the top ten. The V segment lost 4 bases and the J segment 0 bases; nucleotides outside the gene matches: 16. The CDR3 is 20 residues long. Looked up from germline, CDR1 is SGHDN and CDR2 is FVKESK. This clone occurred a few times. What it binds is not known. V and J are TRBV14 and TRBJ2-1; 9 bases line up with TRBD2. Material for sequencing was PBMCs. This TCR came from a man aged 25-40 years in good health and CMV-seropositive. CDR3 residues: CASSLTLGPSGDPSYNEQFF. In DNA, the CDR3 is TGTGCCAGCAGCCTCACCTTGGGGCCTAGCGGGGACCCCTCCTACAATGAGCAGTTCTTC.